This entry lists 23 T cell receptor beta chains sequenced from one sample in a study of shared clonotypes between healthy human individuals. It was CD45RO-negative cells, positively selected for CCR7, that made up naive CD8 cells, with terminally differentiated effector memory CD45RA+ cells excluded. The table came from immunoSEQ multiplex PCR; TCRdb's copy has only in-frame clones and leaves some out. The sample carries almost 700,000 clones, roughly nine tenths recorded once. Sequencing was performed on naive CD8+ T cells sorted from blood. These receptors were collected from a man aged 25-40 years in good health.

This chain joins TRBV4-3 and TRBJ2-7; 8 positions match TRBD2. In germline, CDR1 is LGHNA, CDR2 YSLEER. This CDR3 spans 15 amino acids. After removal of 1 base from V and 2 bases from J, the junction contained 4 bases not matched to a gene. The CDR3 protein is CASSQGTSGPYEQYF. CDR3 nucleotide sequence: TGCGCCAGCAGCCAAGGTACTAGCGGACCCTACGAGCAGTACTTC.

Turning to this clone: Other nucleotide sequences in the sample specify the same CDR3. This chain joins TRBV4-1 and TRBJ2-7; D unclear. The CDR3 extends over 14 amino acids. Germline loops: CDR1 MGHRA, CDR2 YSYEKL. With 0 bases removed from V and 2 bases from J, the gap between germline ends came to 8 bases. The CDR3: CASSQEPRAYEQYF. As DNA, the CDR3 is TGCGCCAGCAGCCAAGAACCCCGAGCCTACGAGCAGTACTTC.

This clone was counted a single time. CDR3: CASSPAPTEYEQYF. CDR3 DNA: TGTGCCAGTAGTCCCGCCCCGACAGAATACGAGCAGTACTTC. The chain recombines TRBV19 with TRBJ2-7, with D perhaps matching TRBD1 (5 bases). The CDR3 sequence is 14 residues long. Trimming shortened V by 5 bases and J by 4 bases, and 15 bases separated the two germline ends. Looked up from germline, CDR1 is LNHDA and CDR2 is SQIVND (reference sequence).

The rearrangement joins TRBV28 to TRBJ2-3; tentative D call: TRBD2 (6 bases). V lost 8 bases and J lost 7, with 22 bases in between. The germline gives CDR1 MDHEN, CDR2 SYDVKM. The CDR3 contains 15 residues. The CDR3 here is CASRGRDLPSYTQYF. The CDR3 DNA reads as TGTGCCAGCCGAGGTCGGGACTTGCCAAGTTATACGCAGTATTTT.

V usage is TRBV2 and J usage is TRBJ2-1; TRBD2 might be the D (5 bases). Trimming cost V 0 bases and J 8 bases, with 8 bases left between them. Germline V gene lookup returns CDR1 SNHLY and CDR2 FYNNEI. The CDR3 runs 13 residues. The CDR3 coding sequence is TGTGCCAGCAGTGAAGCAGCGCGGGATGAGCAGTTCTTC. This codes for CASSEAARDEQFF.

The chain links TRBV5-7 to TRBJ2-7, with 9 nucleotides matching TRBD1. TRBV5-7 is an ORF, with its function uncertain. This CDR3 region has 14 residues. The J segment lost 5 bases and the V segment lost 0 bases, leaving 3 bases of the junction unmatched. CDR3 sequence reads: CASSLVGQGHEQYF. In DNA, the CDR3 is TGTGCCAGCAGCTTGGTGGGACAGGGCCACGAGCAGTACTTC.

This rearrangement joins TRBV29-1 to TRBJ2-5; D is uncertain. CDR1 is SQVTM and CDR2 is ANQGSEA in the germline V gene. V was clipped by 2 bases and J by 11 bases, with 9 bases between them. The CDR3 extends over 10 amino acids. CDR3 amino acids: CSVESTSQYF. The CDR3 DNA follows: TGCAGCGTTGAATCGACTTCACAGTACTTC.

This clone was picked up a small number of times. The same CDR3 can be traced to other DNA sequences in this sample. The V call is TRBV27, the J call TRBJ1-1; D not certain. V was trimmed by 2 bases and J by 1 base, leaving 5 bases between them. The CDR3 sequence is 13 residues long. CDR1 is MNHEY and CDR2 is SMNVEV in the germline V gene (reference sequence). The CDR3 bases are TGTGCCAGCAGTTTAGGACGGAACACTGAAGCTTTCTTT. It specifies CASSLGRNTEAFF.

The V call is TRBV19, the J call TRBJ2-7, with 8 positions matching TRBD1. The CDR3 extends over 14 amino acids. The J segment lost 3 bases and the V segment lost 7 bases, leaving 8 bases of the junction unmatched. Germline loops: CDR1 LNHDA, CDR2 SQIVND (reference sequence). CDR3 region: CASTAGTGVYEQYF. The CDR3, as DNA: TGTGCCAGTACCGCCGGGACAGGTGTCTACGAGCAGTACTTC. The variable domain in full, completed from reference TRBV19 and TRBJ2-7, reads DGGITQSPKYLFRKEGQNVTLSCEQNLNHDAMYWYRQDPGQGLRLIYYSQIVNDFQKGDIAEGYSVSREKKESFPLTVTSAQKNPTAFYLCASTAGTGVYEQYFGPGTRLTVT.

This clone was seen only a few times. Other DNA sequences in this sample translate to the same CDR3. The CDR3 bases are TGTGCCAGCAGTTCACTCTATGGCTACACCTTC. This encodes CASSSLYGYTF. The rearrangement links TRBV28 to TRBJ1-2; D is ambiguous. The ends were cut back, 4 bases at V and 4 bases at J, with 4 bases in the middle. Germline CDR1 and CDR2: MDHEN and SYDVKM. The CDR3 extends over 11 amino acids.

The V gene is TRBV27, the J gene TRBJ2-3, with D perhaps TRBD1 or TRBD2 (5 bases each). This CDR3 comprises 16 residues. V was cut by 4 bases and J by 0 bases, with 14 bases left in between. Germline CDR1 and CDR2: MNHEY and SMNVEV (reference sequence). CDR3 sequence (DNA): TGTGCCAGCAGTTGGGACCGTCCGTCTAGCACAGATACGCAGTATTTT. Translation gives CASSWDRPSSTDTQYF.

This clone has just a few counts. The chain employs TRBV5-6 and TRBJ2-7; 10 positions match TRBD2. CDR1 and CDR2 (germline): SGHDT, YYEEEE. Unmatched junction bases numbered 7, after V lost 4 bases and J lost 3 bases. The CDR3 has 15 residues. The DNA for the CDR3 is TGTGCCAGCAGCCTGGCGGGACTAGCGATCTACGAGCAGTACTTC. Translating it yields CASSLAGLAIYEQYF.

The CDR3 coding sequence is TGTGCCAGCAGTTTACTCGGCGTTCGTCAGCCCCAGCATTTT. Translated: CASSLLGVRQPQHF. The chain has TRBV27 and TRBJ1-5; no clear D gene. Germline assignment: CDR1 MNHEY and CDR2 SMNVEV (reference sequence). The V gene lost 2 bases and the J gene lost 6 bases, with 11 bases spanning the gap. There are 14 residues in the CDR3.

The chain combines TRBV29-1 with TRBJ2-1; TRBD1 matches 9 bases. V dropped 5 bases and J dropped 8; count of bases not matched to a gene: 10. The CDR3 covers 14 residues. CDR1 SQVTM and CDR2 ANQGSEA come from the germline V gene. The CDR3 sequence is CSVLDRGGSDEQFF. CDR3 in DNA: TGCAGCGTTTTAGACAGGGGGGGTTCAGATGAGCAGTTCTTC.

To note about this clone: This CDR3 is also generated by other DNA sequences in the sample. The V gene is TRBV27, the J gene TRBJ2-1; D is uncertain. V was pared by 6 bases and J by 3 bases, with 3 bases between. The length of the CDR3 is 11 residues. The V gene's germline CDR1 is MNHEY and CDR2 SMNVEV (reference sequence). This CDR3 is CASSHYNEQFF. The CDR3 coding sequence is TGTGCCAGCAGCCACTACAATGAGCAGTTCTTC.

The V gene is TRBV15, the J gene TRBJ2-5; D remains ambiguous. Germline lookup yields CDR1 LNHNV and CDR2 YYDKDF (reference sequence). V was clipped by 0 bases and J by 3 bases, with 14 bases between them. The CDR3 contains 16 residues. The CDR3 DNA sequence: TGTGCCACCAGCAGAGATGCCGCCGGTTACGAAGAGACCCAGTACTTC. It translates to CATSRDAAGYEETQYF.

The rearrangement uses TRBV7-9 and TRBJ2-7; D perhaps matches TRBD2 (6 bases). This CDR3 spans 15 amino acids. Between the trimmed V and J ends, which lost 3 bases and 1 base, there was a span of 13 bases. CDR1 and CDR2 (germline): SEHNR, FQNEAQ (reference sequence). The CDR3: CASSFGTLTSYEQYF. The CDR3 nucleotides are TGTGCCAGCAGCTTTGGGACTCTTACTTCCTACGAGCAGTACTTC.

The chain has TRBV18 and TRBJ2-7; the D is unclear. The CDR3 has 14 amino acids. The germline CDR1 and CDR2 sequences are KGHSH and LQKENI. With 3 bases removed from V and 2 bases from J, the gap between germline ends came to 11 bases. The CDR3 loop is CASSPSSTPYEQYF. Written as DNA, the CDR3 is TGTGCCAGCTCACCGTCTAGTACTCCCTACGAGCAGTACTTC.

This clone was seen just once. The same CDR3 can be traced to other DNA sequences in this sample. The V gene is TRBV6-5, the J gene TRBJ2-1, with no clear D. The V end lost 0 bases, the J end lost 6 bases, and 6 bases lay between the germline ends. This CDR3 has 13 amino acids. The V gene's germline CDR1 is MNHEY and CDR2 SVGAGI. The CDR3 protein is CASSYSNVNEQFF. CDR3 nucleotides: TGTGCCAGCAGTTACTCGAACGTCAATGAGCAGTTCTTC.

This chain connects TRBV9 to TRBJ2-1; 7 nucleotides line up with TRBD1. The V gene end was trimmed by 4 bases and the J gene end by 4 bases; junction bases not matched to a gene: 8. CDR1 is SGDLS, CDR2 YYNGEE, per germline. The CDR3 length is 15 residues. The CDR3 DNA reads TGTGCCAGCAGCTCCACCGGGACAGCTTACAATGAGCAGTTCTTC. Translation gives CASSSTGTAYNEQFF.

The chain employs TRBV7-3 and TRBJ2-1, with D perhaps given as TRBD1 or TRBD2 (6 bases each). Looked up from germline, CDR1 is SGHTA and CDR2 is FQGTGA. V lost 2 bases and J lost 8, with 13 bases in between. The CDR3 runs to 14 residues. CDR3 residues: CASSLAGPGDEQFF. The CDR3 DNA follows: TGTGCCAGCAGCTTAGCGGGGCCAGGGGATGAGCAGTTCTTC.

This rearrangement joins TRBV11-2 to TRBJ2-5, with unresolved D. V lost 0 bases, J lost 5 bases, and 16 bases lay in between. CDR3 length: 16 residues. Germline V gene lookup returns CDR1 SGHAT and CDR2 FQNNGV. The CDR3 sequence: CASSLEAPSTRETQYF. DNA for the CDR3: TGTGCCAGCAGCTTAGAGGCACCCTCCACACGGGAGACCCAGTACTTC.

Written as DNA, the CDR3 is TGTGCCAGCAGGGCGTCTCTCGATAGCAATCAGCCCCAGCATTTT. Translated, it gives CASRASLDSNQPQHF. The chain has TRBV2 and TRBJ1-5; D is undetermined. Germline CDR1 reads SNHLY; CDR2 reads FYNNEI. The CDR3 consists of 15 residues. V lost 6 bases and J 0 bases, leaving 12 bases between the germline ends.